Listed below are T cell receptor beta chains from one sample, sequenced in a study of patients and donors after allogeneic stem cell transplantation. TCRdb re-analysed the RT-PCR reads in MiXCR, keeping a single row per CDR3 protein. This table has 920,000 or so distinct CDR3 sequences, roughly 18% appearing once. Specimen: blood, either unsorted or a sorted T cell fraction (not recorded which). These receptor sequences come from a human donor who was either an allogeneic HSCT recipient or a stem cell or donor lymphocyte infusion donor (not recorded which). It is not recorded whose cells these are; they may come from a transplant donor. Both conserved end residues are part of each CDR3. The D gene is left open where the match is weak. Expanded clones are given a class, and other clones once, few, many or no size at all.

cdr3_length	v_call	d_call	clone_size	j_call	cdr3_aa	cdr3_nt
11	TRBV30	NA	NA	TRBJ2-1	CAWSFQDEQFF	TGTGCCTGGAGTTTTCAGGATGAGCAGTTCTTC
14	TRBV2	TRBD2	NA	TRBJ2-4	CASSGELAAGIQYF	TGTGCCAGCAGTGGGGAGCTAGCGGCAGGCATTCAGTACTTC
19	TRBV4-1	NA	few	TRBJ1-5	CASSQDREGSDTRNQPQHF	TGCGCCAGCAGCCAAGATAGGGAGGGGAGCGACACTCGCAATCAGCCCCAGCATTTT
13	TRBV29-1	TRBD1	NA	TRBJ1-2	CSVDEGTGEGYTF	TGCAGCGTTGACGAAGGGACAGGGGAGGGCTACACCTTC
15	TRBV7-9	NA	few	TRBJ1-5	CASSFEGQRNQPQHF	TGTGCCAGCAGCTTCGAGGGGCAGCGCAATCAGCCCCAGCATTTT
16	TRBV20-1	NA	few	TRBJ1-5	CSAPTLGKGGNQPQHF	TGCAGTGCCCCCACCTTAGGGAAAGGGGGCAATCAGCCCCAGCATTTT
16	TRBV18	NA	NA	TRBJ2-7	CASSLVRVTGPYEQYF	TGTGCCAGCTCACTGGTGAGAGTTACAGGTCCCTACGAGCAGTACTTC
15	TRBV10-3	TRBD2	NA	TRBJ2-4	CAISRDGGTKNIQYF	TGTGCCATCAGTCGGGACGGGGGGACCAAAAACATTCAGTACTTC
13	TRBV5-1	NA	few	TRBJ2-7	CASRDGSSYEQYF	TGCGCCAGCAGGGACGGAAGCTCCTACGAGCAGTACTTC
14	TRBV6-1	TRBD1	NA	TRBJ2-5	CASSTGGGAETQYF	TGTGCCAGCAGTACAGGGGGTGGCGCAGAGACCCAGTACTTC
13	TRBV4-1	NA	NA	TRBJ1-5	CASSQGPEQPQHF	TGCGCCAGCAGCCAAGGCCCAGAACAGCCCCAGCATTTT
13	TRBV5-6	NA	few	TRBJ2-1	CASSYGLHGEQFF	TGTGCCAGCAGCTACGGGTTACATGGTGAGCAGTTCTTC
11	TRBV11-3	TRBD1	few	TRBJ2-3	CASSRDRVQYF	TGTGCCAGCAGTCGAGACAGGGTACAGTATTTT
14	TRBV12-3/TRBV12-4	NA	NA	TRBJ1-6	CASSLSGYRSPLHF	TGTGCCAGCAGTTTGTCGGGTTATCGTTCACCCCTCCACTTT
13	TRBV24-1	NA	few	TRBJ2-3	CATSDANTDTQYF	TGTGCCACCAGTGATGCTAACACAGATACGCAGTATTTT
13	TRBV24-1	NA	many	TRBJ2-2	CATRQQNTGELFF	TGTGCCACCCGTCAGCAGAACACCGGGGAGCTGTTTTTT
18	TRBV29-1	TRBD2	NA	TRBJ2-2	CSVFARTTRGANTGELFF	TGCAGCGTTTTTGCTCGCACCACGCGGGGGGCGAACACCGGGGAGCTGTTTTTT
16	TRBV4-3	TRBD2	NA	TRBJ2-5	CASSQSSAGGRETQYF	TGCGCCAGCAGCCAGTCCTCGGCGGGGGGGCGGGAGACCCAGTACTTC
13	TRBV12-3/TRBV12-4	NA	few	TRBJ2-1	CASSPRFDVEQFF	TGTGCCAGCAGCCCTCGGTTTGATGTAGAGCAGTTCTTC
15	TRBV5-1	NA	NA	TRBJ1-5	CASSLAKGGNQPQHF	TGCGCCAGCAGCTTGGCCAAAGGGGGTAATCAGCCCCAGCATTTT
14	TRBV20-1	NA	few	TRBJ1-1	CSARESGDTTEAFF	TGCAGTGCTAGAGAATCAGGGGATACCACTGAAGCTTTCTTT
16	TRBV15	NA	NA	TRBJ2-2	CATSRDTTRNTGELFF	TGTGCCACCAGCAGAGATACCACTCGGAACACCGGGGAGCTGTTTTTT
17	TRBV25-1	TRBD1	NA	TRBJ2-2	CASSLTGGTGRTGELFF	TGTGCCAGCAGCTTAACAGGGGGGACAGGGAGGACCGGGGAGCTGTTTTTT
14	TRBV12-3/TRBV12-4	TRBD2	NA	TRBJ2-1	CASKVAGGHNEQFF	TGTGCCAGCAAAGTGGCGGGGGGGCACAATGAGCAGTTCTTC
15	TRBV15	TRBD1	NA	TRBJ1-4	CATSRAGTGTEKLFF	TGTGCCACCAGCAGAGCAGGGACAGGGACGGAAAAACTGTTTTTT
16	TRBV2	NA	NA	TRBJ2-2	CASSVGKGPNTGELFF	TGTGCCAGCAGTGTGGGGAAGGGGCCGAACACCGGGGAGCTGTTTTTT
13	TRBV29-1	TRBD2	NA	TRBJ2-7	CSVRAGPAYEQYF	TGCAGCGTTAGAGCGGGGCCCGCTTACGAGCAGTACTTC
12	TRBV10-3	NA	few	TRBJ1-2	CAILTWNYGYTF	TGTGCCATCCTCACCTGGAACTATGGCTACACCTTC
15	TRBV5-1	TRBD2	NA	TRBJ2-7	CASSLASGSLNEQYF	TGCGCCAGCAGCTTGGCTAGCGGGAGTCTCAACGAGCAGTACTTC
16	TRBV2	TRBD2	NA	TRBJ2-2	CASRTRTSGNTGELFF	TGTGCCAGCAGAACCAGGACTAGCGGCAACACCGGGGAGCTGTTTTTT
13	TRBV28	TRBD1	many	TRBJ2-2	CASSLQGVGELFF	TGTGCCAGCAGTTTACAGGGGGTTGGGGAGCTGTTTTTT
15	TRBV6-1	TRBD1	NA	TRBJ1-1	CASSTRDRGKTEAFF	TGTGCCAGCAGTACCCGAGACAGGGGAAAGACTGAAGCTTTCTTT
14	TRBV5-1	TRBD1	NA	TRBJ2-1	CASSGQGKANEQFF	TGCGCCAGCAGCGGACAGGGGAAGGCCAATGAGCAGTTCTTC
12	TRBV11-3	NA	NA	TRBJ2-6	CASSDGTNVLTF	TGTGCCAGCAGTGATGGTACCAACGTCCTGACTTTC
15	TRBV9	NA	NA	TRBJ2-6	CASSPRDRGANVLTF	TGTGCCAGCAGCCCCCGGGACCGTGGGGCCAACGTCCTGACTTTC
13	TRBV20-1	TRBD1	NA	TRBJ1-1	CSASQTGWTEAFF	TGCAGTGCTTCTCAGACAGGGTGGACTGAAGCTTTCTTT
12	TRBV12-3/TRBV12-4	NA	NA	TRBJ2-3	CASSLGRQAQYF	TGTGCCAGCAGTTTGGGGCGACAGGCGCAGTATTTT
10	TRBV7-9	NA	NA	TRBJ1-2	CASYMEGYTF	TGTGCCAGCTATATGGAGGGCTACACCTTC
16	TRBV9	NA	many	TRBJ2-4	CASSPEAHGAKNIQYF	TGTGCCAGCAGCCCCGAGGCCCATGGGGCCAAAAACATTCAGTACTTC
15	TRBV27	NA	few	TRBJ2-7	CASTTSGGSAYEQYF	TGTGCCAGCACCACTTCAGGGGGGTCGGCCTACGAGCAGTACTTC
14	TRBV12-3/TRBV12-4	NA	many	TRBJ1-6	CASSFDPNNSPLHF	TGTGCCAGCAGTTTTGACCCTAATAATTCACCCCTCCACTTT
14	TRBV7-3	NA	NA	TRBJ2-3	CASSSTEGSYTQYF	TGTGCCAGCAGCTCCACCGAGGGTTCCTATACGCAGTATTTT
13	TRBV3-1	NA	NA	TRBJ2-7	CASSHPRRYEQYF	TGTGCCAGCAGCCACCCTCGGAGGTACGAGCAGTACTTC
15	TRBV27	NA	few	TRBJ1-1	CASRPTASSNTEAFF	TGTGCCAGCAGGCCCACCGCAAGCTCGAACACTGAAGCTTTCTTT
15	TRBV12-3/TRBV12-4	NA	NA	TRBJ1-2	CASRLTGYANYGYTF	TGTGCCAGCAGACTTACAGGTTACGCTAACTATGGCTACACCTTC
13	TRBV12-3/TRBV12-4	NA	many	TRBJ2-5	CASSLKTQGTQYF	TGTGCCAGCAGTTTAAAGACGCAGGGGACCCAGTACTTC
11	TRBV6-5	NA	NA	TRBJ1-1	CASSYHEEAFF	TGTGCCAGCAGTTACCACGAGGAGGCTTTCTTT
13	TRBV13	NA	few	TRBJ2-2	CASSQPTGGELFF	TGTGCCAGCAGCCAGCCGACTGGGGGGGAGCTGTTTTTT
16	TRBV15	NA	few	TRBJ2-5	CATSSSRATAQETQYF	TGTGCCACCAGCAGTTCGAGGGCGACAGCACAAGAGACCCAGTACTTC
13	TRBV11-2	TRBD1	few	TRBJ1-6	CASRIKGTAPLHF	TGTGCCAGCAGGATAAAGGGGACAGCACCCCTCCACTTT
13	TRBV2	NA	NA	TRBJ2-1	CASRVISNNEQFF	TGTGCCAGCAGAGTGATTAGTAACAATGAGCAGTTCTTC
15	TRBV12-3/TRBV12-4	TRBD2	NA	TRBJ2-1	CASSLLLAHNNEQFF	TGTGCCAGCAGTTTGTTACTAGCGCACAACAATGAGCAGTTCTTC
15	TRBV7-6	NA	few	TRBJ1-5	CASSPGQKTNQPQHF	TGTGCCAGCAGCCCCGGACAGAAGACAAATCAGCCCCAGCATTTT
15	TRBV11-2	NA	NA	TRBJ2-3	CASSPGQSLTDTQYF	TGTGCCAGCAGCCCAGGGCAGAGCCTCACAGATACGCAGTATTTT